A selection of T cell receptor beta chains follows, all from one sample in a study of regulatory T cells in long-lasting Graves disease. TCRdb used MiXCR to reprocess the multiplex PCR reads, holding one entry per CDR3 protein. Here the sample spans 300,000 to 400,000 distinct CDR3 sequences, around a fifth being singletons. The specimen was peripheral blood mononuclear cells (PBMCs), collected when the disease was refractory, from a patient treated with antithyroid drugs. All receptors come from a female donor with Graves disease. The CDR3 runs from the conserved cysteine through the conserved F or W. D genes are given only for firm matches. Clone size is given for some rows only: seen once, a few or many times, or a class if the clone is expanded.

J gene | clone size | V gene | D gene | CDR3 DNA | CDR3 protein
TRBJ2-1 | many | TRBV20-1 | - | TGCAGTGCTAGACTCAGCTCCTACAATGAGCAGTTCTTC | CSARLSSYNEQFF
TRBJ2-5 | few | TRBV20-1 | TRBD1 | TGCAGTGCTAGGGTACAGGGGTTTGGGGAGACCCAGTACTTC | CSARVQGFGETQYF
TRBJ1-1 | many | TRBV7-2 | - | TGTGCCAGCAGCTTAGACTGGACAGCTATGAACACTGAAGCTTTCTTT | CASSLDWTAMNTEAFF
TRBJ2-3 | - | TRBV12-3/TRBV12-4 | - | TGTGCCAGCAGTTTCTGGGGATTGCATACGCAGTATTTT | CASSFWGLHTQYF
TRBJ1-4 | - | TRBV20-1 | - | TGCAGTGCTATGGGGACTACGGAAAAACTGTTTTTT | CSAMGTTEKLFF
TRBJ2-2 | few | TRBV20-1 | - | TGCAGTGCTAGTAACAGGGAAAAAGGCACCGGGGAGCTGTTTTTT | CSASNREKGTGELFF
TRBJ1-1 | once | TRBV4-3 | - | TGCGCCAGCAGCCTAATCCAGACCGACACTGAAGCTTTCTTT | CASSLIQTDTEAFF
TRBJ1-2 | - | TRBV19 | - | TGTGCCAGTAGTATAGTGTTGGGGGCCTATGGCTACACCTTC | CASSIVLGAYGYTF
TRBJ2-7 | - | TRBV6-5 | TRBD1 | TGTGCCAGCAGTTACTCGATTGGAGGACAGGGAACCCACGAGCAGTACTTC | CASSYSIGGQGTHEQYF
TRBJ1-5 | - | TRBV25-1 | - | TGTGCCAGCAGTGACAACCCGATGAGCCAGGTACAGAATCAGCCCCAGCATTTT | CASSDNPMSQVQNQPQHF
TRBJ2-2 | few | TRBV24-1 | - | TGTGCCACCAGTGATTTGTCTTGGGGACTCGAAAGCGGGGAGCTGTTTTTT | CATSDLSWGLESGELFF
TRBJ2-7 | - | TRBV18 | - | TGTGCCAGCTCACCTCCCGGGGGACCGGGTGAGCAGTACTTC | CASSPPGGPGEQYF
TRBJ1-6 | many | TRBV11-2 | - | TGTGCCAGCATTGTCGGGGACTCCTATAATTCACCCCTCCACTTT | CASIVGDSYNSPLHF
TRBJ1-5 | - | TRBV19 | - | TGTGCCAGTAGTACACCAGGGTTAGGGCAGCCCCAGCATTTT | CASSTPGLGQPQHF